The rows below give T cell receptor beta chains drawn from one sample of a study of T cells in Graves' hyperthyroidism and ophthalmopathy. TCRdb re-analysed the multiplex PCR reads in MiXCR, keeping a single row per CDR3 protein. The data hold approximately 350,000 distinct CDR3 sequences, with roughly 15% observed a single time. Sequenced input: blood. These receptor sequences come from a woman aged 55-69 years with Graves' ophthalmopathy. Each CDR3 is given with its conserved first and last residue.

cdr3_aa v_call cdr3_length
CASSYSGTGAYEQYF TRBV7-6 15
CASSENWRAGDETQYF TRBV6-1 16
CASRFHASTDTQYF TRBV2 14
CASSFSGQGLASPLHF TRBV12-3/TRBV12-4 16
CSASRGRETQYF TRBV20-1 12
CSAGTGYSNQPQHF TRBV20-1 14
CSAPGAGVGEQFF TRBV20-1 13
CSARWWEATDTQYF TRBV20-1 14
CASSPPTGGSGNTIYF TRBV18 16
CASSPGRSYNEQFF TRBV6-1 14
CASTLDGNTGELFF TRBV6-1 14
CASSEALQIADQSYNEQFF TRBV6-1 19
CASSFRSSGVIVNNTEAFF TRBV27 19
CASSRPGLTAYNEQFF TRBV11-2 16
CASSLLYTRTEAFF TRBV27 14
CASSYNGIYNEQFF TRBV6-1 14
CASSVALSGKSDEQFF TRBV9 16
CASSPSIQGQAGYTF TRBV18 15
CSAPGPGLARETQYF TRBV20-1 15
CASSKWGQGADTQYF TRBV14 15
CASSEMPESVEAFF TRBV7-9 14
CASSSRLNSGANVLTF TRBV5-4 16
CASSPQEYSYEQYF TRBV7-2 14
CASSALSYTEAFF TRBV9 13
CASSATPRGSYNEQFF TRBV12-3/TRBV12-4 16